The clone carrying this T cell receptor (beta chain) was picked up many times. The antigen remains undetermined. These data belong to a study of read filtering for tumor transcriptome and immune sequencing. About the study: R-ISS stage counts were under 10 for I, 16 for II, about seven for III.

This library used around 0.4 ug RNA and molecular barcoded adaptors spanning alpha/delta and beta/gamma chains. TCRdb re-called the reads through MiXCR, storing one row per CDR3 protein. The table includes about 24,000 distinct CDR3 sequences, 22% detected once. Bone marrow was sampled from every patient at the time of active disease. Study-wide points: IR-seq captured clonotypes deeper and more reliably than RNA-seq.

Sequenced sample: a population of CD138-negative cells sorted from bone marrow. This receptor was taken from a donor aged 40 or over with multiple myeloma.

The CDR3 nucleotides read TGTGCCAGCAGTCAAGGACAGGGTGGCACTGAAGCTTTCTTT. It codes for CASSQGQGGTEAFF. The chain combines TRBV6-6 with TRBJ1-1, with TRBD1 matching over 8 bases. V lost 5 bases, J lost 4 bases, and 6 bases stayed unmatched. Germline CDR1 reads MNHNY; CDR2 reads SVGAGI (reference sequence). This CDR3 has 14 amino acids.